This TCR beta chain was identified during a study of T cell responses to AZD1222 COVID-19 vaccine. Study outcomes and limitations: Nearly half of spike-specific TCRs reportedly go after variant regions that carry no mutations.

Details on this clone: Antigen unknown.

Germline values: CDR1 SGHDN, CDR2 FVKESK. Trimming pared 1 base from V and 6 bases from J, leaving 8 bases between. This CDR3 spans 13 amino acids. The method was immunoSEQ multiplex PCR; TCRdb's version includes in-frame clones alone and lacks a portion of them. This table holds under 150,000 clones, approximately 92% found once. The sequence was obtained from an adult in good health. The chain recombines TRBV14 with TRBJ2-3; D is ambiguous. The sequences come from peripheral blood, collected on day 0 of AZD1222 vaccination. CDR3 sequence: CASSQGTWDTQYF. Written as DNA, the CDR3 is TGTGCCAGCAGCCAAGGAACGTGGGATACGCAGTATTTT.